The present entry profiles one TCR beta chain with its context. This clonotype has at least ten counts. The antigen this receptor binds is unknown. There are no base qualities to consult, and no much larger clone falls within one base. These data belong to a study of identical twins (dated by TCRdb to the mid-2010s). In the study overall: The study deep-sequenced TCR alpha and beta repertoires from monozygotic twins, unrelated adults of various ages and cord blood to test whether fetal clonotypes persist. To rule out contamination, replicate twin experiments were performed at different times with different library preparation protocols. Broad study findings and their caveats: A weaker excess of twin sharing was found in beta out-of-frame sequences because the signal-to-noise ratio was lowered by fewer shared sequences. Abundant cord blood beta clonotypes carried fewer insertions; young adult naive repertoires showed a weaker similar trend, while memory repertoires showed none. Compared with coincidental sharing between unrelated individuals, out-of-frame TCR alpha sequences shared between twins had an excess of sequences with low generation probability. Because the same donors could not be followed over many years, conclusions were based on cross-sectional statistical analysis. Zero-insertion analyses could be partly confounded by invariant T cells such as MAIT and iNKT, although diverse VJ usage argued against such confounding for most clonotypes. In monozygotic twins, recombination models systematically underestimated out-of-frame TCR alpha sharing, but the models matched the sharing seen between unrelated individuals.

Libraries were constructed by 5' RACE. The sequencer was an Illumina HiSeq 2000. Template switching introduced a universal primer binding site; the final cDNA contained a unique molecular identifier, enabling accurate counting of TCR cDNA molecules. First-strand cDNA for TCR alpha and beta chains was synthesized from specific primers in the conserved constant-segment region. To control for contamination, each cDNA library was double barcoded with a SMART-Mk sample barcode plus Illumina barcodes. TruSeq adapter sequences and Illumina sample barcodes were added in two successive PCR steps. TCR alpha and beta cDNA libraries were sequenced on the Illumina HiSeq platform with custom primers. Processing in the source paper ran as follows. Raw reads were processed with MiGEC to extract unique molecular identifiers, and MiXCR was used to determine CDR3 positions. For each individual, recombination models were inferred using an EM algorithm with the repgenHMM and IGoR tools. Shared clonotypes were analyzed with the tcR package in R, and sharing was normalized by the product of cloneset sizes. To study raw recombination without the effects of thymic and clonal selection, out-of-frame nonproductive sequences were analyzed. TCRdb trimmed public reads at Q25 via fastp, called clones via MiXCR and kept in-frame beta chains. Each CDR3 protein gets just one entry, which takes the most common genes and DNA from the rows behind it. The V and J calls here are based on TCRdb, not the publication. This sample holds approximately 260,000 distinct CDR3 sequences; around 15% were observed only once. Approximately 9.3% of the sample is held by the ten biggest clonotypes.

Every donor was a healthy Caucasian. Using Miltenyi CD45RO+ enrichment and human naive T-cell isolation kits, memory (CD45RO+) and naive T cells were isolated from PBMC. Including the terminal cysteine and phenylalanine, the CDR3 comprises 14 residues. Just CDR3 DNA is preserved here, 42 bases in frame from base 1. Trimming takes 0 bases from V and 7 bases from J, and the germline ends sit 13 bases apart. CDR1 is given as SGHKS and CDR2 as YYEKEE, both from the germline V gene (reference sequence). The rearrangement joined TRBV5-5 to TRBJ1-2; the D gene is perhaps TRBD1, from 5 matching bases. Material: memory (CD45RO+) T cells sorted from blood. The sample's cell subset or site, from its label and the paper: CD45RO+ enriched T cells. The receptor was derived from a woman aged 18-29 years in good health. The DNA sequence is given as TGTGCCAGCAGCTTGGGACGGGACCTGGGTGGCTACACCTTC. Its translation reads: CASSLGRDLGGYTF.